These 20 T cell receptor beta chains originate from one sample sequenced in a study of T-cell reconstitution after alpha-beta-depleted transplantation in children (dated by TCRdb to the mid-2010s). The receptor library was made with PCR. TCRdb names Illumina HiSeq 2500 as the instrument used. TCR library preparation used molecular barcoding, with unique molecular identifiers applied to normalize quantification of the TCRbeta repertoire. The public sequencing data were trimmed at Q25 with fastp and processed into clonotypes with MiXCR by TCRdb, which kept only in-frame beta chains. Records with the same CDR3 protein are collapsed into one entry carrying the most frequent genes and DNA. The sample table shows about 250,000 distinct CDR3 sequences, and approximately 24% are seen once. The ten largest clones capture around 4.8% of the sample. The sample's treatment or condition label, decoded: allogeneic hematopoietic cell transplantation with graft depleted of TCRalphabeta T cells and CD19 B cells.

Here the sequenced sample was PBMCs, mostly from graft donor cells, taken 360 days after TCRalphabeta/CD19-depleted stem cell transplant. The origin of the receptors is a female patient aged 2-10 years who had a stem cell transplant for congenital amegakaryocytic thrombocytopenia, so the T cells may come from the graft donor.

CDR3 amino acids: CASSNFGGQTGELFF. CDR3 bases: TGTGCCAGCAGCAATTTTGGGGGACAGACCGGGGAGCTGTTTTTT. The rearrangement links TRBV6-2 or TRBV6-3 to TRBJ2-2; the match to TRBD1 covers 7 bases. This CDR3 is built from 15 residues. V trimming: 6 bases; J trimming: 5 bases; junction bases outside the gene matches: 9. CDR1 is MNHEY and CDR2 is SVGEGT in the germline V gene.

This clonotype came up a few times. This chain links TRBV5-1 with TRBJ2-7; 9 bases agree with TRBD1. Germline trimming cut 3 bases from V and 5 bases from J; bases unmatched to any gene: 6. Germline V gives CDR1 SGHRS, CDR2 YFSETQ. The length of the CDR3 is 14 residues. The CDR3 is CASSWDRVNDEQYF. CDR3 sequence (DNA): TGCGCCAGCAGCTGGGACAGGGTTAATGACGAGCAGTACTTC.

V gene TRBV28 combines with J gene TRBJ2-7; D gene ambiguous. Trimming pared 6 bases from V and 0 bases from J, leaving 18 bases between. Germline values: CDR1 MDHEN, CDR2 SYDVKM. CDR3 length equals 16 residues. The CDR3, as DNA: TGTGCCAGCAGCCTGGTTTGGGTTCCGGACTCCTACGAGCAGTACTTC. Amino acids: CASSLVWVPDSYEQYF. The complete variable domain, with remaining parts taken from reference TRBV28 and TRBJ2-7, reads DVKVTQSSRYLVKRTGEKVFLECVQDMDHENMFWYRQDPGLGLRLIYFSYDVKMKEKGDIPEGYSVSREKKERFSLILESASTNQTSMYLCASSLVWVPDSYEQYFGPGTRLTVT.

The chain is built from TRBV11-1 and TRBJ2-7; D not certain. Germline V gene sequence: CDR1 SGHAT, CDR2 FQDESV (reference sequence). The CDR3 sequence is 14 residues long. V shed 4 bases and J shed 0 bases, with 10 bases lying between them. CDR3 nucleotides: TGTGCCAGCAGCTCGGTCTACGTCTCCTACGAGCAGTACTTC. Translated: CASSSVYVSYEQYF.

This clonotype was observed a few times. This chain uses TRBV7-2 with TRBJ1-1; D gene uncertain. CDR3 length: 12 residues. The V gene's germline CDR1 is SGHTA and CDR2 FQGNSA. Trimming took 3 bases from V and 4 from J, leaving 6 bases between them. CDR3 in DNA: TGTGCCAGCAGCTTGACGTTCACTGAAGCTTTCTTT. Translated, it gives CASSLTFTEAFF.

This clonotype was observed a few times. The V and J genes are TRBV20-1 and TRBJ2-1, with TRBD2 identical over 8 bases. The CDR3 is 13 residues long. The germline CDR1 and CDR2 sequences are DFQATT and SNEGSKA (reference sequence). After removal of 3 bases from V and 8 bases from J, the junction contained 6 bases not matched to a gene. Written as DNA, the CDR3 is TGCAGTGCTAGTCCGGGACTAGGCTATGAGCAGTTCTTC. Translating it yields CSASPGLGYEQFF.

The chain joins TRBV30 to TRBJ2-1; TRBD2 agrees at 10 bases. V lost 2 bases to trimming and J lost 6 bases; unmatched junction nucleotides: 7. Looked up from germline, CDR1 is GTSNPN and CDR2 is SVGIG (reference sequence). CDR3 length: 15 amino acids. The CDR3 loop is CAWSYRLAGFNEQFF. CDR3 bases: TGTGCCTGGAGTTACCGACTAGCGGGCTTCAATGAGCAGTTCTTC. Full variable domain (outside the CDR3, taken from reference TRBV30 and TRBJ2-1): SQTIHQWPATLVQPVGSPLSLECTVEGTSNPNLYWYRQAAGRGLQLLFYSVGIGQISSEVPQNLSASRPQDRQFILSSKKLLLSDSGFYLCAWSYRLAGFNEQFFGPGTRLTVL.

This clonotype was seen only a few times. The chain recombines TRBV13 with TRBJ2-3; TRBD2 matches 8 bases. The CDR3 length is 17 residues. Germline V gives CDR1 PRHDT, CDR2 FYEKMQ (reference sequence). V shed 5 bases and J 5 bases; nucleotides not matched to a gene: 15. The CDR3 DNA reads TGTGCCAGCAGCGAAACTTATTTAGCGGGACGGCAAGATACGCAGTATTTT. This encodes CASSETYLAGRQDTQYF.

The J gene is TRBJ1-5, the V gene TRBV5-1; no definite D call. CDR1 SGHRS and CDR2 YFSETQ come from the germline V gene. V lost 0 bases and J 1 base, leaving 8 bases between the germline ends. The CDR3 extends over 15 amino acids. This CDR3 reads CASSLGESSNQPQHF. The CDR3 DNA reads as TGCGCCAGCAGCTTGGGGGAGTCCAGCAATCAGCCCCAGCATTTT.

A few counts support this clonotype. This rearrangement joins TRBV11-2 to TRBJ2-7, with a tentative D call TRBD1 (5 bases). CDR3 length equals 16 residues. Trimming removed 1 base from V and 4 bases from J, with 17 bases in between. From germline, CDR1 is SGHAT and CDR2 FQNNGV. The CDR3 region is CASSLAPGYRSYEQYF. CDR3 nucleotide sequence: TGTGCCAGCAGCTTAGCCCCAGGGTATCGATCTTACGAGCAGTACTTC. Using reference TRBV11-2 and TRBJ2-7 for the parts outside the CDR3, the full variable domain is EAGVAQSPRYKIIEKRQSVAFWCNPISGHATLYWYQQILGQGPKLLIQFQNNGVVDDSQLPKDRFSAERLKGVDSTLKIQPAKLEDSAVYLCASSLAPGYRSYEQYFGPGTRLTVT.

The chain uses TRBV6-6 and TRBJ1-4, with TRBD1 identical over 7 bases. Germline V gene lookup returns CDR1 MNHNY and CDR2 SVGAGI (reference sequence). This CDR3 region has 12 residues. The V and J ends lost 7 bases and 7 bases, in that order; junction bases with no gene match: 3. The CDR3 coding sequence is TGTGCCAGCACCGACAGGGTTGAAAAACTGTTTTTT. This encodes CASTDRVEKLFF.

This rearrangement joins TRBV27 to TRBJ1-4, with unresolved D. Germline V gene data show CDR1 as MNHEY and CDR2 as SMNVEV (reference sequence). V was shortened by 5 bases and J by 4 bases, with 17 bases between the two germline ends. This CDR3 is 16 amino acids long. CDR3 sequence reads: CASSPLLYDGNEKLFF. CDR3 coding DNA: TGTGCCAGCAGTCCCCTCCTGTATGATGGTAATGAAAAACTGTTTTTT.

This clonotype was counted a few times. CDR3 amino acids: CAISDRGTRDPYEQYF. The CDR3 DNA reads as TGTGCCATCAGTGATCGGGGGACAAGGGACCCCTACGAGCAGTACTTC. The V gene is TRBV10-3, the J gene TRBJ2-7; the D gene could be TRBD1 or TRBD2 (6 bases each). Germline CDR1 is ENHRY and CDR2 is SYGVKD. V shed 3 bases and J shed 2 bases, with 17 bases lying between them. This CDR3 region has 16 residues.

The CDR3 coding sequence is TGTGCCAGCAGTTCCAAAGACAGGCCCTATTTGAAAGCTTTCTTT. Translated, it gives CASSSKDRPYLKAFF. V usage is TRBV6-5 and J usage is TRBJ1-1; TRBD1 might be the D (6 bases). With 4 bases removed from V and 9 bases from J, the gap between germline ends came to 21 bases. CDR3 length: 15 residues. Germline V gene sequence: CDR1 MNHEY, CDR2 SVGAGI.

The chain uses TRBV11-2 and TRBJ1-2; TRBD1 is a possible D gene (5 bases). Germline V CDR1 and CDR2: SGHAT, FQNNGV. The CDR3 is made up of 16 amino acids. Deletions cut 1 base from V and 5 bases from J, with 17 bases between. The CDR3 DNA sequence: TGTGCCAGCAGCTTAGGAGTGAGGGGTTCCAGTTATGGCTACACCTTC. This codes for CASSLGVRGSSYGYTF.

The V gene is TRBV18, the J gene TRBJ1-1; D possibly corresponds to TRBD1 (5 bases). CDR1 and CDR2 from the germline V gene are KGHSH and LQKENI. This CDR3 has 15 amino acids. V shed 0 bases and J shed 3 bases, with 11 bases lying between them. CDR3 residues: CASSPPQAPDTEAFF. In DNA form, the CDR3 reads TGTGCCAGCTCACCACCACAGGCCCCGGACACTGAAGCTTTCTTT.

As to this clonotype: A read error may account for a junction end that differs from germline. The CDR3 sequence is CASSFGRNSNQPQQF. CDR3 nucleotides: TGTGCCAGCAGTTTCGGCAGGAATAGCAATCAGCCCCAGCAATTT. This chain links TRBV12-3 or TRBV12-4 with TRBJ1-5, with D unclear. The CDR3 extends over 15 amino acids.

The CDR3 reads CSALGPHSQGSEQYF. CDR3 coding DNA: TGCAGTGCTCTTGGTCCTCACTCCCAAGGGTCCGAGCAGTACTTC. This chain connects TRBV20-1 to TRBJ2-7; D is unresolved. The CDR3 contains 15 residues. CDR1 DFQATT and CDR2 SNEGSKA come from the germline V gene (reference sequence). The V end lost 5 bases, the J end lost 6 bases, and 23 bases lay between the germline ends.

This clonotype was seen only a few times. The J gene is TRBJ2-5, the V gene TRBV2; D gene ambiguous. Germline loops: CDR1 SNHLY, CDR2 FYNNEI. This CDR3 is 14 amino acids long. Trimming stripped 6 bases from V and 1 base from J, with 12 bases between. CDR3 sequence (DNA): TGTGCCAGCAGGCAGCGCTCCATCCAAGAGACCCAGTACTTC. This codes for CASRQRSIQETQYF.

This clonotype was seen at least ten times. The CDR3 loop reads CASTRSPVFPDTQYF. CDR3 nucleotides: TGTGCCAGCACCAGGTCGCCCGTATTTCCAGATACGCAGTATTTT. The V and J genes are TRBV12-3 or TRBV12-4 and TRBJ2-3; no reliable D call. The V end lost 7 bases, the J end lost 4 bases, and 18 bases lay between the germline ends. CDR3 length equals 15 residues.